The TCR beta chain described here comes from a study of OX40 agonist ivuxolimab in advanced cancers. At the level of the study: Given to patients was ivuxolimab, an agonistic anti-OX40 (CD134) antibody. Patients received intravenous ivuxolimab every 2 weeks at 0.01 to 10 mg/kg. The study, taken as a whole, reports: On average, a greater number of expanded clones characterised CD8+ T cells relative to CD4+. Among the least clonally expanded were partial responders at 0.1-3.0 mg/kg.

Germline assignment: CDR1 LNHDA and CDR2 SQIVND (reference sequence). Trimming took off 5 bases at V and 2 bases at J, with 16 bases between the two ends. CDR3 size: 16 residues. TCRdb keeps only in-frame clones here, not all; method: immunoSEQ multiplex PCR. The repertoire includes roughly 58,000 clones, 77% of them detected once, and 5% to 6.5% sits in the top ten. This clone rates as medium-sized (0.01 to 0.1%). The antigen remains unidentified. The receptor comes from an adult with an advanced solid tumor such as melanoma, head and neck, liver or kidney cancer. This sequence joins TRBV19 and TRBJ1-3; D uncertain. The sequences come from CD4+ or CD8+ T cells sorted from blood, collected in a trial of the OX40 agonist ivuxolimab. CDR3 DNA: TGTGCCAGTAGTTCTCTAGAGGCTACTCCTGGAAACACCATATATTTT. Protein sequence: CASSSLEATPGNTIYF.